This section outlines one T cell receptor beta chain sequence together with its context. Everyone who donated was a healthy Caucasian. This entry belongs to a study of identical twins. Trimming stripped 3 bases from V and 3 bases from J, with 15 bases between. The CDR3 is 14 residues long. Germline V gene lookup returns CDR1 DFQATT and CDR2 SNEGSKA (reference sequence). A universal primer site was incorporated via template switching, and the cDNA contained unique molecular identifiers. Each CDR3 protein is one row after TCRdb ran MiXCR on the 5' RACE reads. The sample has a few hundred thousand distinct CDR3 sequences, 6% to 7% seen once. The same specimen was also included in a second study, on T cells expressing NK-cell markers. Per that paper: Underlying the TCR beta repertoires were sorted CD3+CD56+NKG2C+, CD3+CD56+NKG2C- and CD3+CD56-NKG2C+ T cells. It remained uncertain whether the expanded NKG2C+ T cell clones were specific for HCMV antigens.

Sequencing was carried out using CD8+ T cells sorted from blood. The sequence was collected from a woman aged 18-29 years in good health. The chain recombines TRBV20-1 with TRBJ2-7; D gene unclear. The DNA for the CDR3 is TGCAGTGCTAGCGATCGGGTCCTTATCTACGAGCAGTACTTC. Translation gives CSASDRVLIYEQYF.